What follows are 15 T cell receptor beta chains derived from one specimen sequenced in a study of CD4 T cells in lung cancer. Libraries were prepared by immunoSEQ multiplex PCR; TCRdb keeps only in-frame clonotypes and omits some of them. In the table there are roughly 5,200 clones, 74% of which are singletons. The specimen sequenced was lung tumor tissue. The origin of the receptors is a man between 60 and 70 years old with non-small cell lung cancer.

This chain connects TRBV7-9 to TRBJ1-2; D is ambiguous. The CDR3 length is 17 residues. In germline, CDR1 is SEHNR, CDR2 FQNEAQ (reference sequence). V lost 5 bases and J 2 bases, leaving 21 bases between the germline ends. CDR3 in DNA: TGTGCCAGCAGCCCCGATGGAGGGAGCCACTTAAACTATGGCTACACCTTC. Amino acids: CASSPDGGSHLNYGYTF.

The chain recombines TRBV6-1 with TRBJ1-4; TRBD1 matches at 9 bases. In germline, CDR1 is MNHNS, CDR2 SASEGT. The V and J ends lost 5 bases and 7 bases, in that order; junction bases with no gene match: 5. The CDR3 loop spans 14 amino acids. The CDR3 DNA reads TGTGCCAGCAGTTTTGGGACAGGGAGTGAAAAACTGTTTTTT. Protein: CASSFGTGSEKLFF.

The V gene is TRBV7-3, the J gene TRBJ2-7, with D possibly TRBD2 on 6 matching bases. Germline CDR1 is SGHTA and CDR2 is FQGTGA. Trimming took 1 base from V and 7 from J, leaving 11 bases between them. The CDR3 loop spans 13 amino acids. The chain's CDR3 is CASSLNRGREQYF. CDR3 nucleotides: TGTGCCAGCAGCTTAAATCGGGGGAGAGAGCAGTACTTC.

As DNA, the CDR3 is TGCGCCAGCAGCTTGGACGGGGGCTACACCTTC. This codes for CASSLDGGYTF. The chain links TRBV5-1 to TRBJ1-2; no clear D. Germline V CDR1 and CDR2: SGHRS, YFSETQ. The CDR3 covers 11 residues. Between the trimmed V and J ends, which lost 0 bases and 8 bases, there was a span of 5 bases. The full variable domain, completed using reference TRBV5-1 and TRBJ1-2, is KAGVTQTPRYLIKTRGQQVTLSCSPISGHRSVSWYQQTPGQGLQFLFEYFSETQRNKGNFPGRFSGRQFSNSRSEMNVSTLELGDSALYLCASSLDGGYTFGSGTRLTVV.

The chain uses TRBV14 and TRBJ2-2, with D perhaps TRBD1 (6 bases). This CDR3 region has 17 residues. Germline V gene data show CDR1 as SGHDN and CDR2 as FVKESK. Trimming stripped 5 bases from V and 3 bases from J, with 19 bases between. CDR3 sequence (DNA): TGTGCCAGCAGCGAGAAGCCCCGGGACATCTACACCGGGGAGCTGTTTTTT. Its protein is CASSEKPRDIYTGELFF. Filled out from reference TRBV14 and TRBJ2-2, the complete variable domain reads EAGVTQFPSHSVIEKGQTVTLRCDPISGHDNLYWYRRVMGKEIKFLLHFVKESKQDESGMPNNRFLAERTGGTYSTLKVQPAELEDSGVYFCASSEKPRDIYTGELFFGEGSRLTVL.

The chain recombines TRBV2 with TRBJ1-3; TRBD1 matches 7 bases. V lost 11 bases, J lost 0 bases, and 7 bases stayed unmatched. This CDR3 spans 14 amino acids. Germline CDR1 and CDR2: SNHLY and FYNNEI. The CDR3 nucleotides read TGTGCCGGGAGACAGGGCCGCTCTGGAAACACCATATATTTT. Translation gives CAGRQGRSGNTIYF.

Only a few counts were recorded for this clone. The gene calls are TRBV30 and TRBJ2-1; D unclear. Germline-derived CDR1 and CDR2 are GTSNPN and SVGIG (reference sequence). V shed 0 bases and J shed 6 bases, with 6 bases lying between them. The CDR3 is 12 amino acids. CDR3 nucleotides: TGTGCCTGGAGTGTGACTGCCAATGAGCAGTTCTTC. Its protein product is CAWSVTANEQFF.

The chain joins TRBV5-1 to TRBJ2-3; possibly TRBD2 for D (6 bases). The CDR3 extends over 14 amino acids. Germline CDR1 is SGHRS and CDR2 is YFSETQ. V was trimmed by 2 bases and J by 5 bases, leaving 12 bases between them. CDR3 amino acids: CASSLMEGRDTQYF. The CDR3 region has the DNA TGCGCCAGCAGCTTAATGGAGGGTAGAGATACGCAGTATTTT.

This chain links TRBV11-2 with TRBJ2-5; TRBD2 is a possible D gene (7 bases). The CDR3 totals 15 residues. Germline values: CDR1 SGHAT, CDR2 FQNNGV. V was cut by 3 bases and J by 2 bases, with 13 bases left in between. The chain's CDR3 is CASSFRRGTQETQYF. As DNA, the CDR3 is TGTGCCAGCAGCTTTAGGCGGGGGACACAAGAGACCCAGTACTTC.

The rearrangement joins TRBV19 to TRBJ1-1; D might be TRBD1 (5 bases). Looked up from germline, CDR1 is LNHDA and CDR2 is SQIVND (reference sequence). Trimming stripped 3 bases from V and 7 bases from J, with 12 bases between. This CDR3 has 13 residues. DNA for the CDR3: TGTGCCAGTAGTATGGGCAGGGCGGATGAAGCTTTCTTT. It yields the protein CASSMGRADEAFF.

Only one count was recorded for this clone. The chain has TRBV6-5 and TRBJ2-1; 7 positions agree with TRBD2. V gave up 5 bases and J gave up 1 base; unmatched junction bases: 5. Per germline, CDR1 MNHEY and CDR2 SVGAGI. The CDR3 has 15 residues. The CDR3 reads CASSTPGLSYNEQFF. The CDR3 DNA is TGTGCCAGCAGTACTCCGGGACTATCCTACAATGAGCAGTTCTTC.

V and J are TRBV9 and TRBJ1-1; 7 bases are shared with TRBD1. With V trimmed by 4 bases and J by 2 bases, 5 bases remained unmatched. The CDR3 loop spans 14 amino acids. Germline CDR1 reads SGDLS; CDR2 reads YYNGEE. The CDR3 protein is CASSRQGGNTEAFF. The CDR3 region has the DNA TGTGCCAGCAGCCGCCAGGGGGGAAACACTGAAGCTTTCTTT. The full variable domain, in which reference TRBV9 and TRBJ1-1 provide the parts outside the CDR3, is DSGVTQTPKHLITATGQRVTLRCSPRSGDLSVYWYQQSLDQGLQFLIQYYNGEERAKGNILERFSAQQFPDLHSELNLSSLELGDSALYFCASSRQGGNTEAFFGQGTRLTVV.

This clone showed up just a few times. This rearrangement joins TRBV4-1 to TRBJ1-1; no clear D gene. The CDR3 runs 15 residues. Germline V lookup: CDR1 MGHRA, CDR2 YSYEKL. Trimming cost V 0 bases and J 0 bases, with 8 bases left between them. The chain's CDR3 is CASSQDWLMNTEAFF. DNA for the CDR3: TGCGCCAGCAGCCAAGATTGGCTCATGAACACTGAAGCTTTCTTT.

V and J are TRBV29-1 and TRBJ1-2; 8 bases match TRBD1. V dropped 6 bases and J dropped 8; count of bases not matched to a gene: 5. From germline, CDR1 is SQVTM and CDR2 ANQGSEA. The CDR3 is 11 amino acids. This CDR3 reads CSVRTGQGYTF. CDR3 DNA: TGCAGCGTCAGGACAGGGCAAGGCTACACCTTC.

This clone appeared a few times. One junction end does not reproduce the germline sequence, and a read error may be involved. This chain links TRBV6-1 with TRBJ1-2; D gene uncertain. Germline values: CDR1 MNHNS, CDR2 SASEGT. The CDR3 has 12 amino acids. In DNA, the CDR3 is TGTGCCAGCAGTGAAGGACTCTATAGCTACACCTTC. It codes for CASSEGLYSYTF.